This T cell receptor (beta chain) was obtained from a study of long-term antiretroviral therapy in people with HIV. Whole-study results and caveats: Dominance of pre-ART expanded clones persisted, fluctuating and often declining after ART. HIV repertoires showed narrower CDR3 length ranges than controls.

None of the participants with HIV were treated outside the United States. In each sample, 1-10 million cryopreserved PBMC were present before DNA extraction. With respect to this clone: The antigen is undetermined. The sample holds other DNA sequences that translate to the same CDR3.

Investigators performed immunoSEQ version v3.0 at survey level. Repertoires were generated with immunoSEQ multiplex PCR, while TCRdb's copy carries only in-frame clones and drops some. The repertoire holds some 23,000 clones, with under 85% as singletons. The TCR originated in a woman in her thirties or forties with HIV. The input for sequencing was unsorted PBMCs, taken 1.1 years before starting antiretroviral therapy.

CDR3 nucleotide sequence: TGTGCCAGCAGCTTAGCCGGAGGGAACACTGAAGCTTTCTTT. Translated: CASSLAGGNTEAFF. The chain employs TRBV7-2 and TRBJ1-1, with D hard to call. V lost 0 bases to trimming and J lost 1 base, with 6 bases between them. This CDR3 is 14 amino acids long. The germline V gene encodes CDR1 SGHTA and CDR2 FQGNSA.